The clone carrying this TCR beta chain has at least ten counts. What it recognizes is unknown. The data are from a study of T-cell reconstitution after alpha-beta-depleted transplantation in children. Whole-study findings and limits: About two months after transplant, alpha-beta T cells reportedly came from several hundred expanded graft clones. In some patients, recipient T cells and intrathymic progenitors surviving conditioning explained high day-60 diversity. The authors attributed T-cell counts and diversity one year after transplant mostly to newly produced T cells.

J gave up 5 bases and V 0 bases, and 9 bases lay outside the gene matches. Germline CDR1 SGHRS, CDR2 YFSETQ. The CDR3 sequence is 16 residues long. Preparation of the TCRbeta library was carried out with unique molecular identifiers. Via MiXCR, TCRdb re-called the PCR reads, giving one row per CDR3 protein. The sample lists roughly 32,000 distinct CDR3 sequences, about 6% occurring once. This clonotype was obtained from a child younger than two who had a stem cell transplant for acute myeloid leukemia, so the T cells may come from the graft donor. The chain carries TRBV5-1 and TRBJ2-5, with TRBD2 matching over 8 bases. The sample here was peripheral blood, taken 60 days after TCRalphabeta/CD19-depleted stem cell transplant. In DNA form, the CDR3 reads TGCGCCAGCAGCTTGGCCTTAGCGGGAAGGCGGGAGACCCAGTACTTC. Encoded protein: CASSLALAGRRETQYF.